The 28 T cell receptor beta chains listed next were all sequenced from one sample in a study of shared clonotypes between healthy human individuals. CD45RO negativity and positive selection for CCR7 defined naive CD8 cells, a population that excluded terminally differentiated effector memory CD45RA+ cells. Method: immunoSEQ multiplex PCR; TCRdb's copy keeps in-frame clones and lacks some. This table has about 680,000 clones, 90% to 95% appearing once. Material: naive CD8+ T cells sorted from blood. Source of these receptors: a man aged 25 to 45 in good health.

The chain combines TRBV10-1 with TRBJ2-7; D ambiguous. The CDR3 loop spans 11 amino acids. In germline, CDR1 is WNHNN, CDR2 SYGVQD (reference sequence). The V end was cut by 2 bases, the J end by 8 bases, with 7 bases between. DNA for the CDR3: TGCGCCAGCAGTGAGGGTAAGCAGCAGTACTTC. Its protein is CASSEGKQQYF.

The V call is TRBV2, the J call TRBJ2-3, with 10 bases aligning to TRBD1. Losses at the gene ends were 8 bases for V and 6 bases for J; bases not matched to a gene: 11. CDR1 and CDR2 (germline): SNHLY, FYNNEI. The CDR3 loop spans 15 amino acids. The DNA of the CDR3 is TGTGCCAGCCAAACCGGGACAGGGGCTTTCGATACGCAGTATTTT. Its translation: CASQTGTGAFDTQYF. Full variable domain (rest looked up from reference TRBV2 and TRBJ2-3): EPEVTQTPSHQVTQMGQEVILRCVPISNHLYFYWYRQILGQKVEFLVSFYNNEISEKSEIFDDQFSVERPDGSNFTLKIRSTKLEDSAMYFCASQTGTGAFDTQYFGPGTRLTVL.

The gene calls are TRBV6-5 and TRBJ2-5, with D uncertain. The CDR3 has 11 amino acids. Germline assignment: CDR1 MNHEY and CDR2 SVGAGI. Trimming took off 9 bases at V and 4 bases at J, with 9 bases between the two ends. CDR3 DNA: TGTGCCAGTAACCGACGAGAGACCCAGTACTTC. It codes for CASNRRETQYF.

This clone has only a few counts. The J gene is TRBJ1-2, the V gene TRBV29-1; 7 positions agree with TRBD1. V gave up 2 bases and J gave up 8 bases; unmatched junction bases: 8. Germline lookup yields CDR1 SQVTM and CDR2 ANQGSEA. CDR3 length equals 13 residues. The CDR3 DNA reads TGCAGCGTTGAACCTAGGACAGGATTAGGCTACACCTTC. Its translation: CSVEPRTGLGYTF.

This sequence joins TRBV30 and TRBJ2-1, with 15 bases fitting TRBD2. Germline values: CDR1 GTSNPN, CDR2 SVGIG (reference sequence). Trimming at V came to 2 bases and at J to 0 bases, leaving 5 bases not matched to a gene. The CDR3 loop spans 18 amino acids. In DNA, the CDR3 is TGTGCCTGGAGTCCGGGACTAGCGGGAGGAAGCTCCTACAATGAGCAGTTCTTC. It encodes CAWSPGLAGGSSYNEQFF.

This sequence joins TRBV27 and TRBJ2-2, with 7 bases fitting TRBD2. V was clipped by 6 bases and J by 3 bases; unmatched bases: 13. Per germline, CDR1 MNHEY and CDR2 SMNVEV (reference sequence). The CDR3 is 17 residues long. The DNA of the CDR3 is TGTGCCAGCAGCCTACTCTTGGCTAGCGGATACACCGGGGAGCTGTTTTTT. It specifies CASSLLLASGYTGELFF.

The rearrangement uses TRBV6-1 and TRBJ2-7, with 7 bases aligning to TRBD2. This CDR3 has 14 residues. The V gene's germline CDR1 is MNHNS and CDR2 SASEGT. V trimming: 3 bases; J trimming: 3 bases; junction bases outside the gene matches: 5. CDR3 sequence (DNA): TGTGCCAGCAGTGAGTATGGGGGGGACTACGAGCAGTACTTC. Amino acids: CASSEYGGDYEQYF.

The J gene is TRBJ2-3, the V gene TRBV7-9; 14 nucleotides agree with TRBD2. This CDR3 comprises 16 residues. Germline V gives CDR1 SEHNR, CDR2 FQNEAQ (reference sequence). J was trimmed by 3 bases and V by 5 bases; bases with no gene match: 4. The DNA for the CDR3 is TGTGCCAGCAGCGGATGGACTAGCGGGAGGACAGATACGCAGTATTTT. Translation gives CASSGWTSGRTDTQYF.

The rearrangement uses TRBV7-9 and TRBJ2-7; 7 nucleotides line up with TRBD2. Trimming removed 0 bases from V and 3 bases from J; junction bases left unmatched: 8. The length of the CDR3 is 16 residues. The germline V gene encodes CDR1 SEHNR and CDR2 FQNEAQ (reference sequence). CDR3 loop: CASSLAAGPVFYEQYF. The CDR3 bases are TGTGCCAGCAGCTTAGCAGCGGGACCGGTCTTCTACGAGCAGTACTTC.

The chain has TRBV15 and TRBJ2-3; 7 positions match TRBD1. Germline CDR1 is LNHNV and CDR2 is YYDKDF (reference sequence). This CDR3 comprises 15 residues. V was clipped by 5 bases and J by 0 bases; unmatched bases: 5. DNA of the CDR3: TGTGCCACCAGCCAAGGGGACAGAAGCACAGATACGCAGTATTTT. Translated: CATSQGDRSTDTQYF.

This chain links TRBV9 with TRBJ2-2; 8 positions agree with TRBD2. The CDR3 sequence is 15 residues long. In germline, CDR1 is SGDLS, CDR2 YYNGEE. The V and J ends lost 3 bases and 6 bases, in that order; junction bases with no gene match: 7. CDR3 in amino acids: CASSAGLVGPGELFF. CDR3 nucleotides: TGTGCCAGCAGCGCGGGACTAGTCGGTCCCGGGGAGCTGTTTTTT.

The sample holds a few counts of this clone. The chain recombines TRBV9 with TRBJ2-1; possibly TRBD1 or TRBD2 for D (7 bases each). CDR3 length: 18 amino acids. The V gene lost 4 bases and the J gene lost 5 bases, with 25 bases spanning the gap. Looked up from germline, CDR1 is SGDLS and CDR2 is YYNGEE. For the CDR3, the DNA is TGTGCCAGCAGCACAAGTAGAGTTGACAGGGAGGGGCACAATGAGCAGTTCTTC. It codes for CASSTSRVDREGHNEQFF. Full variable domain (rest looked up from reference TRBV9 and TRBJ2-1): DSGVTQTPKHLITATGQRVTLRCSPRSGDLSVYWYQQSLDQGLQFLIQYYNGEERAKGNILERFSAQQFPDLHSELNLSSLELGDSALYFCASSTSRVDREGHNEQFFGPGTRLTVL.

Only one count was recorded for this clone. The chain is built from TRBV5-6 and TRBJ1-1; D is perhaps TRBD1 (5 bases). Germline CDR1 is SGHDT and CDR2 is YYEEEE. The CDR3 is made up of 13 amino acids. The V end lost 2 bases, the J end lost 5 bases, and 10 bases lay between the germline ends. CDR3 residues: CASSFYGGTEAFF. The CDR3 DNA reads TGTGCCAGCAGCTTTTATGGGGGAACTGAAGCTTTCTTT.

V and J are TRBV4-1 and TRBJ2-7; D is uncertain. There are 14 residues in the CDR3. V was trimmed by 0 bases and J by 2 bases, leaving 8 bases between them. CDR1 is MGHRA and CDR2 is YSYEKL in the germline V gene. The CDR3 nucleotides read TGCGCCAGCAGCCAAGAGGTGCATACCTACGAGCAGTACTTC. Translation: CASSQEVHTYEQYF.

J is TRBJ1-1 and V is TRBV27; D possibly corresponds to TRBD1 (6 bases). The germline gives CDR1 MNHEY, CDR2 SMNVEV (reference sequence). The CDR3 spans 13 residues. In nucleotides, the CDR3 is TGTGCTTCTCGGAGGGGGGGCAACACTGAAGCTTTCTTT. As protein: CASRRGGNTEAFF.

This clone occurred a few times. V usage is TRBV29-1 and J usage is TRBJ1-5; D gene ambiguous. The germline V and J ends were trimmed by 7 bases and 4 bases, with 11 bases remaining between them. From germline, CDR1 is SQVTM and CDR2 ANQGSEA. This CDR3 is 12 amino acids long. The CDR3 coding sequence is TGCAGCGCCACCTTTCCGAATCAGCCCCAGCATTTT. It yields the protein CSATFPNQPQHF.

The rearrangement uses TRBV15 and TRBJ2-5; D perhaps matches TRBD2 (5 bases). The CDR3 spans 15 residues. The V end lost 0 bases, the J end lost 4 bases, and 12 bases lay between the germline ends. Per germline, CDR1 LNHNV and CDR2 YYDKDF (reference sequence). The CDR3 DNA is TGTGCCACCAGCAGAGATTCCCCGGGAACAGAGACCCAGTACTTC. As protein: CATSRDSPGTETQYF.

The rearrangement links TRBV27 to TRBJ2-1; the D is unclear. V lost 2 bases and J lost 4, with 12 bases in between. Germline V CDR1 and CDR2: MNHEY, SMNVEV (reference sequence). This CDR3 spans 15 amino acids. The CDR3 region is CASSLGSALYNEQFF. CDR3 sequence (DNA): TGTGCCAGCAGTTTAGGCAGCGCCCTTTACAATGAGCAGTTCTTC.

The DNA of the CDR3 is TGCGCCAGCAGCTCATTGCCCGGGACGGACCTCTACAATGAGCAGTTCTTC. Translated, it gives CASSSLPGTDLYNEQFF. The chain combines TRBV5-1 with TRBJ2-1, with D perhaps TRBD1 or TRBD2 (5 bases each). Germline assignment: CDR1 SGHRS and CDR2 YFSETQ. The V gene lost 3 bases and the J gene lost 3 bases, with 19 bases spanning the gap. The CDR3 sequence is 17 residues long. Using reference TRBV5-1 and TRBJ2-1 for the parts outside the CDR3, the full variable domain is KAGVTQTPRYLIKTRGQQVTLSCSPISGHRSVSWYQQTPGQGLQFLFEYFSETQRNKGNFPGRFSGRQFSNSRSEMNVSTLELGDSALYLCASSSLPGTDLYNEQFFGPGTRLTVL.

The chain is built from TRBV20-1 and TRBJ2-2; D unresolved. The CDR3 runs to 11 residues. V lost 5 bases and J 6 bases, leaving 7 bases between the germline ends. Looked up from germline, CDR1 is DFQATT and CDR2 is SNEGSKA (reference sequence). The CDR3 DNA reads TGCAGTGCTGTAGGGCCCGGGGAGCTGTTTTTT. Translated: CSAVGPGELFF.

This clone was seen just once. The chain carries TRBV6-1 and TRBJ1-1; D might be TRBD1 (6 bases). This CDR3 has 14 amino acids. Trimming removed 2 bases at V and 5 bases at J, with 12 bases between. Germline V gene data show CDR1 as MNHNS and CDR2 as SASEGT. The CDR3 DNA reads TGTGCCAGCAGTGAATTGGGGGCTCCGACTGAAGCTTTCTTT. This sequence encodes CASSELGAPTEAFF.

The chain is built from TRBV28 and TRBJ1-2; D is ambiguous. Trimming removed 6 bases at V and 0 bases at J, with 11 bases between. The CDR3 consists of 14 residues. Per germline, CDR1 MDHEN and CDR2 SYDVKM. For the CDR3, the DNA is TGTGCCAGCAGCCCGGATAATACTAACTATGGCTACACCTTC. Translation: CASSPDNTNYGYTF.

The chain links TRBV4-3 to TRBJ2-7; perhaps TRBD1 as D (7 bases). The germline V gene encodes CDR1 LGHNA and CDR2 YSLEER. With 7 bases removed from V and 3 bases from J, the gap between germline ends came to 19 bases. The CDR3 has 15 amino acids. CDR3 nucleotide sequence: TGCGCCAGCACCTCAGGGGGGCTCACTAACTACGAGCAGTACTTC. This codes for CASTSGGLTNYEQYF.

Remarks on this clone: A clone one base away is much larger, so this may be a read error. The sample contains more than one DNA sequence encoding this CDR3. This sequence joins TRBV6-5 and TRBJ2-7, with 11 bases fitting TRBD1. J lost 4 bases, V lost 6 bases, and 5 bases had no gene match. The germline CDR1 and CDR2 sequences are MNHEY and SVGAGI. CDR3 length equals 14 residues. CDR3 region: CASSSGTGGYEQYF. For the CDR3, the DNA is TGTGCCAGCAGCTCCGGGACAGGGGGGTACGAGCAGTACTTC.

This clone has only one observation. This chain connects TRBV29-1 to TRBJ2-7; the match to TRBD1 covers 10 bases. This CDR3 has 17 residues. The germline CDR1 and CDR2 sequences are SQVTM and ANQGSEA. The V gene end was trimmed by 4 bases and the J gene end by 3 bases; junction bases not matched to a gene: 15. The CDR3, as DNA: TGCAGCGTTGTAGGGCCGACAGGGGGCGCTGAGGGCTACGAGCAGTACTTC. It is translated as CSVVGPTGGAEGYEQYF.

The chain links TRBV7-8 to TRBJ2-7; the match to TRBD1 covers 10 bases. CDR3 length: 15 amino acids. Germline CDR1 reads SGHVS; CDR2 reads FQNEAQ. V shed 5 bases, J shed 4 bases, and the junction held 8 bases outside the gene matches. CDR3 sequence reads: CASSPRDRGNYEQYF. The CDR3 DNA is TGTGCCAGCAGCCCCCGGGACAGGGGTAATTACGAGCAGTACTTC.

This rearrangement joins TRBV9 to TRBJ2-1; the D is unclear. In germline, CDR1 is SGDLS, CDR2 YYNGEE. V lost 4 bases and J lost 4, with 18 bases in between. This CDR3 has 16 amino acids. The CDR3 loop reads CASSSSLDETYNEQFF. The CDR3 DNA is TGTGCCAGCAGCTCCTCACTCGACGAAACTTACAATGAGCAGTTCTTC.

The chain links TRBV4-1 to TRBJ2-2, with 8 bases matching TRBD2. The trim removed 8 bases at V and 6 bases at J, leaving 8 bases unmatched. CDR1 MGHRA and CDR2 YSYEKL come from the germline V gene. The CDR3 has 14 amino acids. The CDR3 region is CASAATSGAGELFF. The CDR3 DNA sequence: TGCGCCAGCGCTGCCACTAGCGGAGCCGGGGAGCTGTTTTTT.